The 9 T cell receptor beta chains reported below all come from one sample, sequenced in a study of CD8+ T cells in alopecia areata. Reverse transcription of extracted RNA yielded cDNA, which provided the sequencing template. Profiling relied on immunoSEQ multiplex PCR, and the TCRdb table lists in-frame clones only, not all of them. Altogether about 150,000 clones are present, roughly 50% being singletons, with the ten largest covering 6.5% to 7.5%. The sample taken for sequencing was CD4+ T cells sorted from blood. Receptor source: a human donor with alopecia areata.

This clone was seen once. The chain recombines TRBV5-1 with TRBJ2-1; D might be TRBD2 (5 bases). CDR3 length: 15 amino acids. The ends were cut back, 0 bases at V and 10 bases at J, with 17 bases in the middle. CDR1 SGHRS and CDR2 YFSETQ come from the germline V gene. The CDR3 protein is CASSLGRTADWEQFF. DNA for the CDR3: TGCGCCAGCAGCTTGGGACGAACTGCGGACTGGGAGCAGTTCTTC. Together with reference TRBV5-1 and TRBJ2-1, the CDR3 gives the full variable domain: KAGVTQTPRYLIKTRGQQVTLSCSPISGHRSVSWYQQTPGQGLQFLFEYFSETQRNKGNFPGRFSGRQFSNSRSEMNVSTLELGDSALYLCASSLGRTADWEQFFGPGTRLTVL.

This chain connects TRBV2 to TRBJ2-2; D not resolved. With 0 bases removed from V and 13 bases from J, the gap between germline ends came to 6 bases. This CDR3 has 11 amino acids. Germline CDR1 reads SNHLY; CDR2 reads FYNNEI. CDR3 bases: TGTGCCAGCAGTGAAGCAGGGCGGCTGTTTTTT. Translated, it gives CASSEAGRLFF.

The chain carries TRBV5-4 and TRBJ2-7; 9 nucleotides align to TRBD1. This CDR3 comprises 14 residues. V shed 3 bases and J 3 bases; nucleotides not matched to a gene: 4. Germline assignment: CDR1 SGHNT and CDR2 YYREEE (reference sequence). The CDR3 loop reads CASSSPGQGYEQYF. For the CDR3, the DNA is TGTGCCAGCAGCTCCCCGGGACAGGGCTACGAGCAGTACTTC.

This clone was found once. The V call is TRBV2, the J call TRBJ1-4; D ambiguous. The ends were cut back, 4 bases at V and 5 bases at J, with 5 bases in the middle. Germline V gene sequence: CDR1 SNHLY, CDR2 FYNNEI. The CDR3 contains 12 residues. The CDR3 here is CASSGLNEKLFF. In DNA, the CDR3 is TGTGCCAGCAGTGGATTGAATGAAAAACTGTTTTTT. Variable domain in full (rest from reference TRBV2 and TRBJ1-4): EPEVTQTPSHQVTQMGQEVILRCVPISNHLYFYWYRQILGQKVEFLVSFYNNEISEKSEIFDDQFSVERPDGSNFTLKIRSTKLEDSAMYFCASSGLNEKLFFGSGTQLSVL.

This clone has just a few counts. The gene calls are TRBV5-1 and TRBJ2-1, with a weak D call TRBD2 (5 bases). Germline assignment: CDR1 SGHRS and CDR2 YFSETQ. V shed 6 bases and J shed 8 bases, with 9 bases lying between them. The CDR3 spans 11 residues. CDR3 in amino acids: CASTNGDEQFF. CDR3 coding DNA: TGCGCCAGCACTAACGGGGATGAGCAGTTCTTC.

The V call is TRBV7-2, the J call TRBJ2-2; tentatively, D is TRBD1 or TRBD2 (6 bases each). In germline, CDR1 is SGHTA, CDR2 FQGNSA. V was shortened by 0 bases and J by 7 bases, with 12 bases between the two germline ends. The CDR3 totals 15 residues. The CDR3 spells CASSLASGAGGELFF. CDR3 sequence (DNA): TGTGCCAGCAGCTTAGCGTCGGGGGCCGGCGGGGAGCTGTTTTTT.

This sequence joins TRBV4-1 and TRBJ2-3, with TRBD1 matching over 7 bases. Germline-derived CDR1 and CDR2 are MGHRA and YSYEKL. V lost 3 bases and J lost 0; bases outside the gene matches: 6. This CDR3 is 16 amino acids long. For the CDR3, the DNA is TGCGCCAGCAGCCAGACGACAGGGCTTAGCACAGATACGCAGTATTTT. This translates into CASSQTTGLSTDTQYF.

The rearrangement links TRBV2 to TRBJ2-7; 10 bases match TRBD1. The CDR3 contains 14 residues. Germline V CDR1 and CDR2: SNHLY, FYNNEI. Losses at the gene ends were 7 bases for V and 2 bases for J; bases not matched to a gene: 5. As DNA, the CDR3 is TGTGCCAGCAACTTAGGACAGGGGGCCTACGAGCAGTACTTC. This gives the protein CASNLGQGAYEQYF.

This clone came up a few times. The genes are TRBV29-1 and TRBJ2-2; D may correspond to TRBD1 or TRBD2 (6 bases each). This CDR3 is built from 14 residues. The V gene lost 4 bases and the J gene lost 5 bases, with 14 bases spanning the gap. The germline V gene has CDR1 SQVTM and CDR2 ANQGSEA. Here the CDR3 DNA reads TGCAGCGTTGGAAGGGGGGATGGGACCGGGGAGCTGTTTTTT. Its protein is CSVGRGDGTGELFF.